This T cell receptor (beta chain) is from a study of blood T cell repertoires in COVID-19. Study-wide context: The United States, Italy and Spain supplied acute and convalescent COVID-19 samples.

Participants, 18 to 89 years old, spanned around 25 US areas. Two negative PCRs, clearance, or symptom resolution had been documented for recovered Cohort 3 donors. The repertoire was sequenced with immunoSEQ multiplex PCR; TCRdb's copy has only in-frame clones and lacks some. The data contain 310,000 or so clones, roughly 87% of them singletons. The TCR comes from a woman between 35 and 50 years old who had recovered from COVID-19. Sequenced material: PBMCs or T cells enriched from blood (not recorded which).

In DNA form, the CDR3 reads TGTGCCAGCAGCAGGGACAGGGGTACCTACGAGCAGTACTTC. Translation gives CASSRDRGTYEQYF. The chain links TRBV2 to TRBJ2-7; 10 positions agree with TRBD1. With 6 bases clipped from V and 2 bases from J, the junction kept 4 bases outside the gene matches. The CDR3 is 14 amino acids. Germline-derived CDR1 and CDR2 are SNHLY and FYNNEI.